This T cell receptor (beta chain) was found in a study of TIL therapy for anti-PD-1-resistant metastatic lung cancer. Study-level background: Tumors carried a median about 1.5 non-synonymous mutations per megabase.

The time point denotes: pre-treatment sample, taken before nivolumab and TIL therapy. The tumor samples were excised metastases, mostly pleural nodules or supraclavicular lymph nodes. CDR1 and CDR2 from the germline V gene are GTSNPN and SVGIG (reference sequence). The CDR3 extends over 13 amino acids. Trimming removed 0 bases from V and 5 bases from J, with 10 bases in between. The immunoSEQ assay was v3. Generated by immunoSEQ multiplex PCR, the TCRdb table keeps only in-frame clones and is missing some. The sample comprises about 50,000 clones, around 64% of which are singletons, and about 6% rests with the top ten.

The V call is TRBV30, the J call TRBJ1-1; tentative D call: TRBD1 (5 bases). The receptor was derived from a person between 25 and 80 years old with non-small cell lung cancer. Specimen: tumor tissue, collected at baseline. The CDR3 coding sequence is TGTGCCTGGAGTGTAACAGGCCGGACTGAAGCTTTCTTT. Its protein product is CAWSVTGRTEAFF.